This T cell receptor (beta chain) was retrieved from a study of tumor and adjacent non-tumor tissue in lung cancer. Study background: The patients, around 9 men and five or six women, were about 31 to 76 with stage I to III disease.

Study-wide results and caveats: Tumor tissue had significantly higher TCR diversity than normal lung. In normal lung, the top 100 clones were significantly more dominant than in tumor.

This sample's RNA came from whole unsorted tissue. The normal lung tissue was taken more than 3 cm from the tumor edge. There are many counts of this clonotype. The antigen is not known. A modified ARM-PCR protocol with three rounds of nested PCR amplified TCRbeta. In TCRdb, the multiplex PCR reads were re-called with MiXCR into one record per CDR3 protein. In the table there are roughly 120,000 distinct CDR3 sequences, 60% to 65% of which are singletons. The CDR3 loop spans 15 amino acids. Deletions cut 1 base from V and 1 base from J, with 11 bases between. Germline values: CDR1 SEHNR, CDR2 FQNEAQ (reference sequence).

This chain joins TRBV7-9 and TRBJ2-7; D perhaps matches TRBD2 (5 bases). The sequencing sample was made of distant non-tumor lung tissue. This TCR was sampled from a man in his 60s with non-small cell lung cancer. Here the CDR3 DNA reads TGTGCCAGCAGCTTAGAGGCGGGCCCGTCCTACGAGCAGTACTTC. Translating it yields CASSLEAGPSYEQYF.